This T cell receptor beta chain was observed in a study of PD-1 blockade in classical Hodgkin lymphoma. The germline V and J ends were trimmed by 6 bases and 1 base, with 14 bases remaining between them. CDR1 is MGHRA and CDR2 is YSYEKL in the germline V gene. The CDR3 contains 15 residues. Notes on the study in general: Complete responders entered with baseline diversity on par with newly diagnosed patients, the results showed.

Brentuximab vedotin exposure varied, and every patient relapsed after autologous stem cell transplantation. It was by magnetic negative selection that CD8+ T cells were isolated from thawed PBMCs. Remarks on this clone: Its antigen remains unidentified.

Clones were sequenced by immunoSEQ multiplex PCR, and TCRdb holds only the in-frame ones, with some missing. This table has about a thousand clones, 69% appearing once. This chain uses TRBV4-1 with TRBJ2-3; a possible D gene is TRBD1 (6 bases). The TCR sequence derives from a human donor with classical Hodgkin lymphoma. The sequencing used CD8+ T cells from blood, collected at baseline. The CDR3 loop is CASSAADRRTDTQYF. The DNA for the CDR3 is TGCGCCAGCAGTGCCGCGGACAGACGCACAGATACGCAGTATTTT.